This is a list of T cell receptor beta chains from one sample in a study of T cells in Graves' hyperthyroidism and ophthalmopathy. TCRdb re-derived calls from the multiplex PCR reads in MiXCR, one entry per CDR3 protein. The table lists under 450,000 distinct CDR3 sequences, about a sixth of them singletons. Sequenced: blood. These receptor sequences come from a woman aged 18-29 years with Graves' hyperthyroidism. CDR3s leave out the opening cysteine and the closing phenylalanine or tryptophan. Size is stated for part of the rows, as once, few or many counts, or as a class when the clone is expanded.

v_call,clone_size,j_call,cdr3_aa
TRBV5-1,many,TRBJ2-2,ASSFQANTGELF
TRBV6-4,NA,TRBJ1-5,ASTLIPGQGPNQPQH
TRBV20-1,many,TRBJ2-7,SARSPRQEYEQY
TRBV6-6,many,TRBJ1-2,ASSYSTGASNYGYT
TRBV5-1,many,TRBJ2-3,ASSLGQSTDTQY
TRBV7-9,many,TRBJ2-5,ASSDSGGRETQY
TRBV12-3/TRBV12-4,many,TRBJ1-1,ASSRTGGGNTEAF
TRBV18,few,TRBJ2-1,ASSPPFGSTNEQF
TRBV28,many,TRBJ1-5,ASSLNPGGSGQPQH
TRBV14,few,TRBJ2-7,ASSHHGSYEQY
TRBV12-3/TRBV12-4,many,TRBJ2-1,ASSLRRGGAHNEQF
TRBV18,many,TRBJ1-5,ASSKGSQPQH
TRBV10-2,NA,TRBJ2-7,ASSESRGWSYEQY
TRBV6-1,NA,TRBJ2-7,ASSGRVSSKREFYEQY
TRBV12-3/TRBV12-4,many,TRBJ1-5,ASSPGHQPQH
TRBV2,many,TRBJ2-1,ASSVTLRSEQF
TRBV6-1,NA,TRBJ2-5,ASSRGLETQY
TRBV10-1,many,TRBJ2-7,ASSEPGRQIKAYEQY
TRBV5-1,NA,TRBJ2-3,ASSLEREWLDTQY
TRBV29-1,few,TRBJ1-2,SAEIGQGYGYT
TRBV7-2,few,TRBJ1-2,ATSRDNYGYT
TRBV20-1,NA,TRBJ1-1,SGASLGGTLIEAF
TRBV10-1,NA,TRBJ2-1,ASGDSRSYNEQF
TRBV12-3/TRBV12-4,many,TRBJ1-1,ASSLMGGGGAEAF
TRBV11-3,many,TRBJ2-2,ASSERTGELF
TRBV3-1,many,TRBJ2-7,ASGDSYEQY
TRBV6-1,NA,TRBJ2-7,ASSYQSGRSKEQY
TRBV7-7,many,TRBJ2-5,ASSLDGLQETQY
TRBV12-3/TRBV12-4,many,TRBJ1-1,ASNRGTGTEAF
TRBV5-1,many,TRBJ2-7,ASSLYPTGYYEQY
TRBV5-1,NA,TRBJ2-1,ASSPGSWEQEQF
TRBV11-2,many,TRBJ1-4,ASSSDSGTNEKLF
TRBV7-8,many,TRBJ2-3,ASSLAEASGNTQY
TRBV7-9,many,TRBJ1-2,ASTLHRGFGYT
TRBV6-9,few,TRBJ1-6,ASSYRAGPLH
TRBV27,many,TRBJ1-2,ASSPGPSAVYGYT
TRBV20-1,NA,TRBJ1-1,SARSRDRALNTEAF
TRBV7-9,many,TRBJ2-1,ASSPQSDEQF
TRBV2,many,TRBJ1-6,ASSEYKGAGSPLH
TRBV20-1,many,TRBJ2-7,SARRSYEQY
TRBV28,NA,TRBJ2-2,ASSLSGRVDTGELF
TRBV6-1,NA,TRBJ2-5,ASRETGTGSETQY
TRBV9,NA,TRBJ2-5,ASSARLAGTQETQY
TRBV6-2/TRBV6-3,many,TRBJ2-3,ASSYPSRGSPSSTDTQY
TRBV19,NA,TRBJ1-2,ASSTPAGRAGYT
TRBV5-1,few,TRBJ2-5,ASSLRGLKETQY
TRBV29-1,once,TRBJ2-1,SVGLAGGPRSYNEQF
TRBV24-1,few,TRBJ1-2,ATSDSSGNYGYT
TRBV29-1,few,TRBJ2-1,SVESGTSGFRF
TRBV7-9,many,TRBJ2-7,ASSADRTRGEQY
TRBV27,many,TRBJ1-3,ASSLTGVSGNTIY
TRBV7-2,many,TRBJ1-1,ASSLRGFQSEAF